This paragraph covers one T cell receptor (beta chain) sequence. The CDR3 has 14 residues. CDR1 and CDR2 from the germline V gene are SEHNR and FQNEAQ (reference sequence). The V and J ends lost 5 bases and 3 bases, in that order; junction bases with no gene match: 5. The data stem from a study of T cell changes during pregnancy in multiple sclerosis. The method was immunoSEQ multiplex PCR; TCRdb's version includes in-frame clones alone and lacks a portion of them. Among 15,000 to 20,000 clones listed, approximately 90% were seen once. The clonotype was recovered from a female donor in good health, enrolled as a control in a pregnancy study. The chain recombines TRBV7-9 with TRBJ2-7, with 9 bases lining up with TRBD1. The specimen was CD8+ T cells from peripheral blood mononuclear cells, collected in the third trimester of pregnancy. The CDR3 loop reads CASSHTGGGYEQYF. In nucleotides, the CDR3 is TGTGCCAGCAGCCATACAGGGGGCGGCTACGAGCAGTACTTC.